The 11 T cell receptor beta chains in this list originate from one sample, sequenced in a study of PD-1 blockade in mismatch repair-deficient tumors. Some clones are missing from TCRdb's copy, which holds only in-frame ones; the method was immunoSEQ multiplex PCR. The sample includes tens of thousands of clones, 81% of them seen just once. The sample in question was peripheral blood, obtained 12 weeks after starting pembrolizumab. The source of these receptors is an adult with mismatch repair-deficient cancer.

The rearrangement uses TRBV5-1 and TRBJ1-1, with D perhaps matching TRBD1 (5 bases). CDR1 is SGHRS, CDR2 YFSETQ, per germline. The CDR3 has 14 amino acids. Trimming cost V 0 bases and J 4 bases, with 10 bases left between them. The CDR3 DNA is TGCGCCAGCAGCTTGGAAGGGAGGGGCACTGAAGCTTTCTTT. Protein: CASSLEGRGTEAFF.

This clone was observed a handful of times. The chain carries TRBV27 and TRBJ1-5; D is unclear. The CDR3 is made up of 13 amino acids. Trimming pared 3 bases from V and 3 bases from J, leaving 6 bases between. Germline V gives CDR1 MNHEY, CDR2 SMNVEV (reference sequence). CDR3 sequence (DNA): TGTGCCAGCAGTTTTACAGCCAATCAGCCCCAGCATTTT. Protein product: CASSFTANQPQHF.

This chain links TRBV2 with TRBJ1-5, with D maybe TRBD1 (6 bases). The CDR3 spans 14 residues. CDR1 SNHLY and CDR2 FYNNEI come from the germline V gene. V was cut by 3 bases and J by 3 bases, with 9 bases left in between. The CDR3 sequence is CASSDRTDNQPQHF. The CDR3 nucleotides read TGTGCCAGCAGTGATCGGACAGACAATCAGCCCCAGCATTTT. The whole variable domain, remainder taken from reference TRBV2 and TRBJ1-5, is EPEVTQTPSHQVTQMGQEVILRCVPISNHLYFYWYRQILGQKVEFLVSFYNNEISEKSEIFDDQFSVERPDGSNFTLKIRSTKLEDSAMYFCASSDRTDNQPQHFGDGTRLSIL.

The chain links TRBV7-6 to TRBJ2-5; D is possibly TRBD1 (7 bases). The CDR3 runs to 15 residues. Trimming shortened V by 1 base and J by 4 bases, and 13 bases separated the two germline ends. Germline V lookup: CDR1 SGHVS, CDR2 FNYEAQ. The CDR3: CASSLGPGGLETQYF. The CDR3 nucleotides are TGTGCCAGCAGCTTAGGCCCAGGGGGGTTAGAGACCCAGTACTTC. The full variable domain, with the rest looked up from reference TRBV7-6 and TRBJ2-5, is GAGVSQSPRYKVTKRGQDVALRCDPISGHVSLYWYRQALGQGPEFLTYFNYEAQQDKSGLPNDRFSAERPEGSISTLTIQRTEQRDSAMYRCASSLGPGGLETQYFGPGTRLLVL.

This chain links TRBV5-4 with TRBJ2-1, with a tentative D call TRBD1 (5 bases). The CDR3 spans 15 residues. From germline, CDR1 is SGHNT and CDR2 YYREEE (reference sequence). Trimming shortened V by 1 base and J by 6 bases, and 14 bases separated the two germline ends. The DNA of the CDR3 is TGTGCCAGCAGCTTGAAGGCAGGGATTATCAATGAGCAGTTCTTC. It translates to CASSLKAGIINEQFF.

This rearrangement joins TRBV5-1 to TRBJ1-1; D is perhaps TRBD1 (5 bases). Between the trimmed V and J ends, which lost 4 bases and 1 base, there was a span of 17 bases. The V gene's germline CDR1 is SGHRS and CDR2 YFSETQ. The CDR3 has 16 amino acids. DNA of the CDR3: TGCGCCAGCAGCCAAGGGACTGGAGCTGGGAACACTGAAGCTTTCTTT. This translates into CASSQGTGAGNTEAFF.

J is TRBJ2-1 and V is TRBV7-9, with TRBD1 identical over 7 bases. This CDR3 spans 17 amino acids. Trimming cost V 5 bases and J 0 bases; bases outside gene matches: 10. Germline CDR1 is SEHNR and CDR2 is FQNEAQ (reference sequence). The chain's CDR3 is CASSLPTGKSSYNEQFF. The CDR3 bases are TGTGCCAGCAGCCTACCGACAGGGAAGAGCTCCTACAATGAGCAGTTCTTC. The full variable domain, with the rest looked up from reference TRBV7-9 and TRBJ2-1, is DTGVSQNPRHKITKRGQNVTFRCDPISEHNRLYWYRQTLGQGPEFLTYFQNEAQLEKSRLLSDRFSAERPKGSFSTLEIQRTEQGDSAMYLCASSLPTGKSSYNEQFFGPGTRLTVL.

The V call is TRBV18, the J call TRBJ1-1; a possible D gene is TRBD1 (6 bases). Germline CDR1 is KGHSH and CDR2 is LQKENI. The CDR3 covers 15 residues. V lost 3 bases and J lost 0, with 11 bases in between. The CDR3 bases are TGTGCCAGCTCACCCACAGGGAGCATGAACACTGAAGCTTTCTTT. It is translated as CASSPTGSMNTEAFF. The variable domain in full, with the rest retrieved from reference TRBV18 and TRBJ1-1, is NAGVMQNPRHLVRRRGQEARLRCSPMKGHSHVYWYRQLPEEGLKFMVYLQKENIIDESGMPKERFSAEFPKEGPSILRIQQVVRGDSAAYFCASSPTGSMNTEAFFGQGTRLTVV.

The chain has TRBV9 and TRBJ2-2; maybe TRBD2 (5 bases). The V and J ends lost 0 bases and 4 bases respectively, with 13 bases between them. In germline, CDR1 is SGDLS, CDR2 YYNGEE. The length of the CDR3 is 16 residues. The DNA of the CDR3 is TGTGCCAGCAGCGTAGGTCGCATAGCGTCCACCGGGGAGCTGTTTTTT. It yields the protein CASSVGRIASTGELFF.

This clone was counted a few times. This chain connects TRBV13 to TRBJ2-5; weak D call: TRBD2 (6 bases). The germline V and J ends were trimmed by 8 bases and 2 bases, with 12 bases remaining between them. CDR1 is PRHDT and CDR2 is FYEKMQ in the germline V gene (reference sequence). The CDR3 runs 13 residues. The CDR3 nucleotides read TGTGCCAGCTCCGGGACTGATCAAGAGACCCAGTACTTC. It encodes CASSGTDQETQYF.

This clone was seen once. This sequence joins TRBV7-2 and TRBJ1-3; tentative D call: TRBD1 (5 bases). The CDR3 is 14 amino acids. CDR1 is SGHTA and CDR2 is FQGNSA in the germline V gene. Trimming shortened V by 5 bases and J by 4 bases, and 12 bases separated the two germline ends. Written as DNA, the CDR3 is TGTGCCAGCAGCCTAACACGACAGGGAAACACCATATATTTT. The encoded protein is CASSLTRQGNTIYF.